The clone carrying this T cell receptor beta chain came up many times. Germline V lookup: CDR1 MNHEY, CDR2 SVGEGT. Trimming shortened V by 6 bases and J by 6 bases, and 15 bases separated the two germline ends. CDR3 length: 13 amino acids. This record comes from a study of Graves' ophthalmopathy and Graves' hyperthyroidism. Using RNA transcripts, the TCR beta CDR3 regions were amplified. The first-round RT-PCR employed HTBI primers together with the Qiagen OneStep RT-PCR kit. A multiplex PCR was then performed as the second round. TCRdb used MiXCR to reprocess the multiplex PCR reads, holding one entry per CDR3 protein. The top ten clones hold about 3.3% of a sample with about 640,000 distinct CDR3 sequences, roughly two fifths of them seen once.

The sequenced sample was peripheral blood. V is TRBV6-2 or TRBV6-3 and J is TRBJ2-7; TRBD1 is a possible D gene (6 bases). The source is an adult man with Graves' ophthalmopathy. CDR3 bases: TGTGCCAGCAGCAGGACAGCGGAAGGCGAGCAGTACTTC. The encoded protein is CASSRTAEGEQYF.